The 32 T cell receptor beta chains reported below all come from one sample, sequenced in a study of cytomegalovirus exposure and HLA in healthy donors. Clones were sequenced by immunoSEQ multiplex PCR, and TCRdb holds only the in-frame ones, with some missing. Of 300,000 or so clones listed, 88% are singletons. Specimen: PBMCs. The receptors derive from a man aged 25 to 40 in good health and CMV-seronegative.

The rearrangement joins TRBV5-4 to TRBJ2-1; 8 positions match TRBD1. The CDR3 length is 17 residues. Unmatched junction bases numbered 15, after V lost 4 bases and J lost 6 bases. The germline CDR1 and CDR2 sequences are SGHNT and YYREEE (reference sequence). CDR3 coding DNA: TGTGCCAGCAGCGGAAATATTGGGACAGGATGGGTCAATGAGCAGTTCTTC. Amino acids: CASSGNIGTGWVNEQFF.

This CDR3 is CASLQRGQETQYF. The CDR3 nucleotides read TGTGCCAGCCTCCAGCGGGGCCAAGAGACCCAGTACTTC. The V and J genes are TRBV28 and TRBJ2-5; TRBD2 agrees at 7 bases. CDR1 is MDHEN, CDR2 SYDVKM, per germline. V shed 8 bases and J 1 base; nucleotides not matched to a gene: 4. CDR3 length: 13 residues. The full variable domain, rest sourced from reference TRBV28 and TRBJ2-5, is DVKVTQSSRYLVKRTGEKVFLECVQDMDHENMFWYRQDPGLGLRLIYFSYDVKMKEKGDIPEGYSVSREKKERFSLILESASTNQTSMYLCASLQRGQETQYFGPGTRLLVL.

The rearrangement joins TRBV27 to TRBJ2-7; 9 positions match TRBD1. Germline CDR1 MNHEY, CDR2 SMNVEV (reference sequence). V trimming: 3 bases; J trimming: 2 bases; junction bases outside the gene matches: 5. This CDR3 region has 15 residues. CDR3 protein: CASSFTGTGTYEQYF. The CDR3 DNA reads TGTGCCAGCAGTTTCACCGGGACAGGGACCTACGAGCAGTACTTC.

The V call is TRBV9, the J call TRBJ1-4; TRBD1 aligns across 11 bases. J lost 3 bases, V lost 2 bases, and 6 bases had no gene match. The CDR3 has 17 amino acids. Germline V gives CDR1 SGDLS, CDR2 YYNGEE. CDR3 sequence: CASSVGQGARPNEKLFF. The CDR3 nucleotides read TGTGCCAGCAGCGTCGGACAGGGGGCGCGTCCTAATGAAAAACTGTTTTTT.

V gene TRBV2 combines with J gene TRBJ2-1; 10 bases are shared with TRBD2. With 5 bases clipped from V and 2 bases from J, the junction kept 6 bases outside the gene matches. The CDR3 contains 16 residues. Germline lookup yields CDR1 SNHLY and CDR2 FYNNEI. The CDR3 DNA reads as TGTGCCAGCAGTTCTTGGACTAGCGGTACCTACAATGAGCAGTTCTTC. Protein: CASSSWTSGTYNEQFF.

The CDR3 spells CASSQPTDRGFNGYTF. The CDR3 nucleotides are TGCGCCAGCAGTCAACCGACGGACAGGGGGTTTAATGGCTACACCTTC. The chain uses TRBV23-1 and TRBJ1-2; 10 bases line up with TRBD1. TRBV23-1 is noted as an ORF with a role that remains uncertain. CDR3 length: 16 residues. With V trimmed by 2 bases and J by 6 bases, 9 bases remained unmatched.

The chain joins TRBV28 to TRBJ2-7; D may be TRBD2 (6 bases). V lost 3 bases and J lost 6, with 9 bases in between. CDR1 MDHEN and CDR2 SYDVKM come from the germline V gene. This CDR3 is built from 12 residues. The CDR3 DNA reads as TGTGCCAGCAGTTTGGAGGGGCGCGAGCAGTACTTC. It translates to CASSLEGREQYF. Looking up the rest from reference TRBV28 and TRBJ2-7 gives the full variable domain: DVKVTQSSRYLVKRTGEKVFLECVQDMDHENMFWYRQDPGLGLRLIYFSYDVKMKEKGDIPEGYSVSREKKERFSLILESASTNQTSMYLCASSLEGREQYFGPGTRLTVT.

This chain uses TRBV6-1 with TRBJ1-1; D is perhaps TRBD1 (5 bases). From germline, CDR1 is MNHNS and CDR2 SASEGT. The CDR3 is 14 residues long. The ends were cut back, 2 bases at V and 4 bases at J, with 11 bases in the middle. This CDR3 is CASSEQGWTTEAFF. The CDR3 region has the DNA TGTGCCAGCAGTGAACAGGGTTGGACCACTGAAGCTTTCTTT.

The V gene is TRBV28, the J gene TRBJ2-7; 11 bases line up with TRBD2. V shed 3 bases, J shed 7 bases, and the junction held 5 bases outside the gene matches. The CDR3 is 14 amino acids. The germline CDR1 and CDR2 sequences are MDHEN and SYDVKM. CDR3 residues: CASSFPRLAGEQYF. The CDR3, as DNA: TGTGCCAGCAGTTTCCCCCGACTAGCGGGGGAGCAGTACTTC.

This rearrangement joins TRBV18 to TRBJ1-2, with 8 bases fitting TRBD1. Looked up from germline, CDR1 is KGHSH and CDR2 is LQKENI. V dropped 6 bases and J dropped 10; count of bases not matched to a gene: 13. This CDR3 contains 14 residues. CDR3: CASSSSGTGTLYTF. The CDR3 bases are TGTGCCAGCTCGTCTTCCGGGACAGGAACACTCTACACCTTC.

There are a few counts of this clone. The chain links TRBV13 to TRBJ2-3, with 11 bases lining up with TRBD1. From germline, CDR1 is PRHDT and CDR2 FYEKMQ (reference sequence). After removal of 4 bases from V and 4 bases from J, the junction contained 4 bases not matched to a gene. The CDR3 contains 15 residues. CDR3 region: CASSSGTGGADTQYF. In DNA form, the CDR3 reads TGTGCCAGCAGCTCCGGGACAGGGGGGGCAGATACGCAGTATTTT.

The chain has TRBV19 and TRBJ2-5; possibly TRBD2 for D (5 bases). Trimming took off 1 base at V and 5 bases at J, with 14 bases between the two ends. The CDR3 runs 15 residues. CDR1 and CDR2 from the germline V gene are LNHDA and SQIVND (reference sequence). CDR3 loop: CASSIGLLPGETQYF. The CDR3 DNA sequence: TGTGCCAGTAGTATAGGACTCCTGCCGGGGGAGACCCAGTACTTC.

The chain uses TRBV2 and TRBJ1-6, with 8 positions matching TRBD1. The germline V gene has CDR1 SNHLY and CDR2 FYNNEI. The CDR3 has 19 residues. Trimming at V came to 6 bases and at J to 0 bases, leaving 13 bases not matched to a gene. CDR3 protein: CASSPGGTGRSSYNSPLHF. The CDR3 region has the DNA TGTGCCAGCAGCCCGGGCGGGACAGGCAGGAGCTCCTATAATTCACCCCTCCACTTT.

The CDR3 DNA reads as TGTGCCAGCAGTCCCGGGACAGCCAGTTTTAACTATGGCTACACCTTC. Residues: CASSPGTASFNYGYTF. The chain uses TRBV6-4 and TRBJ1-2, with 7 bases aligning to TRBD1. The V gene end was trimmed by 5 bases and the J gene end by 1 base; junction bases not matched to a gene: 10. CDR1 MRHNA and CDR2 SNTAGT come from the germline V gene. The CDR3 is 16 amino acids.

CDR3 in amino acids: CASSFGGSSYEQYF. The CDR3 DNA reads as TGTGCCAGCAGCTTTGGTGGGAGCTCCTACGAGCAGTACTTC. This chain connects TRBV5-4 to TRBJ2-7, with a tentative D call TRBD2 (5 bases). This CDR3 contains 14 residues. CDR1 and CDR2 (germline): SGHNT, YYREEE (reference sequence). Deletions cut 2 bases from V and 0 bases from J, with 9 bases between.

This chain uses TRBV5-4 with TRBJ2-5, with a tentative D call TRBD1 (6 bases). The CDR3 extends over 14 amino acids. Germline CDR1 and CDR2: SGHNT and YYREEE (reference sequence). V lost 4 bases and J 1 base, leaving 11 bases between the germline ends. Here the CDR3 reads CASSLQGIQETQYF. CDR3 DNA sequence: TGTGCCAGCAGCCTACAGGGAATCCAAGAGACCCAGTACTTC.

This chain connects TRBV5-1 to TRBJ1-2; no definite D call. V lost 0 bases, J lost 4 bases, and 7 bases lay in between. The length of the CDR3 is 13 residues. The germline CDR1 and CDR2 sequences are SGHRS and YFSETQ. The CDR3 sequence: CASSLVDTYGYTF. The CDR3 region has the DNA TGCGCCAGCAGCTTGGTCGACACCTATGGCTACACCTTC.

This sequence joins TRBV19 and TRBJ1-1; D unclear. CDR3 length: 13 residues. Looked up from germline, CDR1 is LNHDA and CDR2 is SQIVND (reference sequence). V was cut by 7 bases and J by 1 base, with 10 bases left in between. CDR3 protein: CASTPDSNTEAFF. In nucleotides, the CDR3 is TGTGCCAGTACCCCAGATTCGAACACTGAAGCTTTCTTT. The whole variable domain, filled in from reference TRBV19 and TRBJ1-1, reads DGGITQSPKYLFRKEGQNVTLSCEQNLNHDAMYWYRQDPGQGLRLIYYSQIVNDFQKGDIAEGYSVSREKKESFPLTVTSAQKNPTAFYLCASTPDSNTEAFFGQGTRLTVV.

The J gene is TRBJ2-7, the V gene TRBV20-1, with no clear D. The CDR3 has 11 amino acids. Germline CDR1 reads DFQATT; CDR2 reads SNEGSKA (reference sequence). Deletions cut 3 bases from V and 1 base from J, with 4 bases between. DNA of the CDR3: TGCAGTGCTAGCCTTTCCTACGAGCAGTACTTC. Its translation is CSASLSYEQYF.

This chain uses TRBV27 with TRBJ2-1, with TRBD2 matching over 7 bases. CDR1 and CDR2 from the germline V gene are MNHEY and SMNVEV (reference sequence). The CDR3 totals 15 residues. J gave up 2 bases and V 2 bases, and 3 bases lay outside the gene matches. This CDR3 reads CASSLAGLAYNEQFF. The CDR3 region has the DNA TGTGCCAGCAGTTTAGCCGGACTAGCCTACAATGAGCAGTTCTTC.

The chain uses TRBV27 and TRBJ1-6; possible D gene TRBD1, 5 bases. Germline V gene lookup returns CDR1 MNHEY and CDR2 SMNVEV (reference sequence). Trimming left V 0 bases short and J 8 bases short, with 20 bases between. This CDR3 region has 18 residues. The CDR3 DNA follows: TGTGCCAGCAGTTTATCCGTCTCCGACAGAGGATTTGATTCACCCCTCCACTTT. This translates into CASSLSVSDRGFDSPLHF.

The V gene is TRBV11-2, the J gene TRBJ2-3; TRBD2 matches at 14 bases. The CDR3 sequence is 18 residues long. The V and J ends lost 5 bases and 6 bases, in that order; junction bases with no gene match: 13. Germline V lookup: CDR1 SGHAT, CDR2 FQNNGV. The CDR3 spells CASSLTLSTSGGADTQYF. The CDR3 coding sequence is TGTGCCAGCAGCCTCACTCTCTCGACTAGCGGGGGGGCGGATACGCAGTATTTT.

The rearrangement links TRBV19 to TRBJ1-2; no firm D call. The CDR3 covers 13 residues. V gave up 5 bases and J gave up 4 bases, with 11 bases separating them. Germline lookup yields CDR1 LNHDA and CDR2 SQIVND (reference sequence). CDR3 in amino acids: CASSGGPFYGYTF. The CDR3 region has the DNA TGTGCCAGTAGTGGAGGTCCCTTCTATGGCTACACCTTC.

On this clone: Within the sample, other DNA sequences also encode this same CDR3. This rearrangement joins TRBV18 to TRBJ1-5; D is undetermined. The V and J ends lost 3 bases and 2 bases respectively, with 5 bases between them. The CDR3 runs 13 residues. CDR1 KGHSH and CDR2 LQKENI come from the germline V gene. CDR3 DNA: TGTGCCAGCTCACCGCAGGGCAATCAGCCCCAGCATTTT. This translates into CASSPQGNQPQHF. The variable domain in full, completed from reference TRBV18 and TRBJ1-5, reads NAGVMQNPRHLVRRRGQEARLRCSPMKGHSHVYWYRQLPEEGLKFMVYLQKENIIDESGMPKERFSAEFPKEGPSILRIQQVVRGDSAAYFCASSPQGNQPQHFGDGTRLSIL.

The J gene is TRBJ2-1, the V gene TRBV7-2; 7 bases agree with TRBD2. Germline lookup yields CDR1 SGHTA and CDR2 FQGNSA. The CDR3 extends over 15 amino acids. The V gene end was trimmed by 4 bases and the J gene end by 6 bases; junction bases not matched to a gene: 9. CDR3 bases: TGTGCCAGCAGCTCAATGGGGGGGGTTATCAATGAGCAGTTCTTC. Amino acids: CASSSMGGVINEQFF.

V and J are TRBV5-1 and TRBJ1-6; 12 positions agree with TRBD1. Per the germline V gene, CDR1 is SGHRS and CDR2 is YFSETQ. V was clipped by 0 bases and J by 11 bases; unmatched bases: 3. The CDR3 totals 15 residues. CDR3 residues: CASSLAGDRGPPLHF. The CDR3 region has the DNA TGCGCCAGCAGCTTGGCCGGGGACAGGGGGCCACCCCTCCACTTT.

J is TRBJ2-1 and V is TRBV18; D gene uncertain. The CDR3 has 16 residues. Trimming shortened V by 1 base and J by 2 bases, and 12 bases separated the two germline ends. Germline V gene sequence: CDR1 KGHSH, CDR2 LQKENI. For the CDR3, the DNA is TGTGCCAGCTCACCACTTTACAGAGAAACCTACAATGAGCAGTTCTTC. The encoded protein is CASSPLYRETYNEQFF.

The CDR3 nucleotides read TGTGCCAGTAGTATTGGGCAGACCTACAATGAGCAGTTCTTC. Translating it yields CASSIGQTYNEQFF. The chain links TRBV19 to TRBJ2-1; D ambiguous. This CDR3 region has 14 residues. The V end was cut by 3 bases, the J end by 2 bases, with 8 bases between. Germline CDR1 reads LNHDA; CDR2 reads SQIVND (reference sequence).

The rearrangement joins TRBV2 to TRBJ1-2, with TRBD1 matching 8 bases. Per germline, CDR1 SNHLY and CDR2 FYNNEI. Losses at the gene ends were 11 bases for V and 6 bases for J; bases not matched to a gene: 8. The CDR3 totals 12 residues. CDR3 residues: CAGGTGVNGYTF. CDR3 coding DNA: TGTGCCGGCGGGACAGGAGTAAATGGCTACACCTTC. The full variable domain, its missing parts supplied by reference TRBV2 and TRBJ1-2, is EPEVTQTPSHQVTQMGQEVILRCVPISNHLYFYWYRQILGQKVEFLVSFYNNEISEKSEIFDDQFSVERPDGSNFTLKIRSTKLEDSAMYFCAGGTGVNGYTFGSGTRLTVV.

This clone was counted between two and nine times. The chain recombines TRBV9 with TRBJ2-5; 9 bases are shared with TRBD1. V lost 1 base and J lost 2; bases outside the gene matches: 3. The CDR3 consists of 15 residues. The V gene's germline CDR1 is SGDLS and CDR2 YYNGEE. CDR3: CASSVRQGGQETQYF. CDR3 nucleotide sequence: TGTGCCAGCAGCGTACGACAGGGGGGGCAAGAGACCCAGTACTTC.

V is TRBV27 and J is TRBJ2-1; 7 bases match TRBD1. The germline V gene encodes CDR1 MNHEY and CDR2 SMNVEV (reference sequence). The J segment lost 9 bases and the V segment lost 7 bases, leaving 15 bases of the junction unmatched. CDR3 size: 15 residues. CDR3 protein: CASTGRDRLYAEQFF. The DNA of the CDR3 is TGTGCCAGCACCGGCCGGGACAGATTGTATGCTGAGCAGTTCTTC.

The chain recombines TRBV5-1 with TRBJ2-7; D is uncertain. Trimming took 3 bases from V and 0 from J, leaving 13 bases between them. In germline, CDR1 is SGHRS, CDR2 YFSETQ. The CDR3 totals 15 residues. The CDR3 here is CASSWRTGFSYEQYF. CDR3 sequence (DNA): TGCGCCAGCAGCTGGAGAACCGGGTTCTCCTACGAGCAGTACTTC. Full variable domain (rest looked up from reference TRBV5-1 and TRBJ2-7): KAGVTQTPRYLIKTRGQQVTLSCSPISGHRSVSWYQQTPGQGLQFLFEYFSETQRNKGNFPGRFSGRQFSNSRSEMNVSTLELGDSALYLCASSWRTGFSYEQYFGPGTRLTVT.